This T cell receptor (beta chain) was recovered during a study of PD-1 blockade in classical Hodgkin lymphoma. Germline V gives CDR1 MDHEN, CDR2 SYDVKM. The CDR3 sequence is 15 residues long. V was clipped by 1 base and J by 0 bases, with 7 bases between them. Repertoires were generated with immunoSEQ multiplex PCR, while TCRdb's copy carries only in-frame clones and drops some. Of about 19,000 clones in the sample, around 75% were seen once. The study's findings and limits: Patients who responded completely had about the same baseline diversity as newly diagnosed patients. While CD8+ TCR diversity did not rise significantly by C4D1, CD4+ TCR diversity did. Differences between repertoires have undefined causes, possibly disease activity or prior therapy.

Relapse after autologous stem cell transplantation occurred in every patient, and brentuximab vedotin exposure varied. A remark on this clone: Its antigen is not identified.

Here the sequenced sample was peripheral blood mononuclear cells (PBMCs), taken before the second cycle of nivolumab. The gene calls are TRBV28 and TRBJ1-5; no definite D call. The TCR was taken from a human donor with classical Hodgkin lymphoma. Here the CDR3 reads CASSLLQYSNQPQHF. In DNA form, the CDR3 reads TGTGCCAGCAGTTTATTGCAGTATAGCAATCAGCCCCAGCATTTT.